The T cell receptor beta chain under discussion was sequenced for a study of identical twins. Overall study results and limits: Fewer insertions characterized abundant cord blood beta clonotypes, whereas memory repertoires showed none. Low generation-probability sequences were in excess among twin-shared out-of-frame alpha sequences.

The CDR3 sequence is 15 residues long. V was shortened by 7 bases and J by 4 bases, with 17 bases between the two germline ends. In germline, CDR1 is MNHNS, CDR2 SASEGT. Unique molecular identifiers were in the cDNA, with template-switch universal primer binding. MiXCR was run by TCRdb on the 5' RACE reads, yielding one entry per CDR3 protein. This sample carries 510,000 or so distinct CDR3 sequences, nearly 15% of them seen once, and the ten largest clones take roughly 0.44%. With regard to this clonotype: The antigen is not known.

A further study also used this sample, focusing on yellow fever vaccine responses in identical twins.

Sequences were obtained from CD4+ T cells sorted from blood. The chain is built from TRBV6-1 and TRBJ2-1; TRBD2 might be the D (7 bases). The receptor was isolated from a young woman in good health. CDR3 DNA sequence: TGTGCCAGCACCCATCGGGGGGCATCTTACAATGAGCAGTTCTTC. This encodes CASTHRGASYNEQFF.